The 17 T cell receptor beta chains reported below all come from one sample, sequenced in a study of PD-L1 blockade in urothelial cancer (dated 2017 in TCRdb). The library came from the immunoSEQ multiplex PCR assay. This is the immuneACCESS table as TCRdb keeps it, with only in-frame sequences that have V and J called. A part of the clones is gone; compared with another copy, unresolved V genes explain less than half, and the rest is unexplained. Recorded for this sample are about 45,000 clones; roughly four fifths of them occurred a single time. The ten largest clones capture roughly 13% of the sample. The time point label of this sample denotes: peripheral blood 6 weeks after treatment start. Sample: PBMCs, taken around atezolizumab (anti-PD-L1) treatment. Receptor source: a man in his sixties with urothelial cancer.

This chain connects TRBV18 to TRBJ1-1, with D possibly TRBD1 on 5 matching bases. This CDR3 comprises 14 residues. V lost 4 bases, J lost 6 bases, and 15 bases lay in between. In germline, CDR1 is KGHSH, CDR2 LQKENI. This CDR3 reads CASSLSMGGAEAFF. As DNA, the CDR3 is TGTGCCAGCTCACTGTCAATGGGGGGTGCTGAAGCTTTCTTT. The variable domain in full, with the rest retrieved from reference TRBV18 and TRBJ1-1, is NAGVMQNPRHLVRRRGQEARLRCSPMKGHSHVYWYRQLPEEGLKFMVYLQKENIIDESGMPKERFSAEFPKEGPSILRIQQVVRGDSAAYFCASSLSMGGAEAFFGQGTRLTVV.

The rearrangement joins TRBV29-1 to TRBJ1-2, with D maybe TRBD1 (6 bases). Germline lookup yields CDR1 SQVTM and CDR2 ANQGSEA. The V gene lost 7 bases and the J gene lost 4 bases, with 25 bases spanning the gap. The CDR3 sequence is 16 residues long. The CDR3 here is CSAVPLSWTEVYGYTF. The CDR3 coding sequence is TGCAGCGCCGTCCCCCTCTCCTGGACAGAAGTCTATGGCTACACCTTC.

CDR3 loop: CASSFPTMNTEAFF. As DNA, the CDR3 is TGTGCCAGCAGCTTCCCAACTATGAACACTGAAGCTTTCTTT. The genes are TRBV5-5 and TRBJ1-1; D is uncertain. CDR1 is SGHKS and CDR2 is YYEKEE in the germline V gene (reference sequence). The CDR3 contains 14 residues. V was trimmed by 2 bases and J by 0 bases, leaving 8 bases between them.

The V call is TRBV21-1, the J call TRBJ2-7; the table calls TRBD1, which could not be checked here. TRBV21-1 is described as a pseudogene. This CDR3 is built from 17 residues. This chain's CDR3 is CASSNWTGLVGAYEQYF. CDR3 in DNA: TGTGCCAGCAGCAATTGGACAGGGCTAGTAGGGGCCTACGAGCAGTACTTC.

The chain combines TRBV5-4 with TRBJ2-7; a possible D gene is TRBD1 (5 bases). Looked up from germline, CDR1 is SGHNT and CDR2 is YYREEE (reference sequence). V was pared by 9 bases and J by 4 bases, with 11 bases between. The CDR3 is made up of 11 amino acids. The CDR3 reads CATQGDYEQYF. The CDR3 region has the DNA TGTGCCACGCAAGGGGATTACGAGCAGTACTTC.

This rearrangement joins TRBV5-1 to TRBJ1-2, with D tentatively TRBD1 (5 bases). From germline, CDR1 is SGHRS and CDR2 YFSETQ. CDR3 length: 15 residues. The V gene lost 6 bases and the J gene lost 2 bases, with 17 bases spanning the gap. The CDR3 region is CASTPGPTPNYGYTF. CDR3 coding DNA: TGCGCCAGCACCCCAGGGCCTACCCCCAACTATGGCTACACCTTC.

V and J are TRBV27 and TRBJ2-7; 7 bases map to TRBD2. Germline CDR1 reads MNHEY; CDR2 reads SMNVEV (reference sequence). After removal of 3 bases from V and 1 base from J, the junction contained 6 bases not matched to a gene. This CDR3 comprises 15 residues. The CDR3 region has the DNA TGTGCCAGCAGTTTCTCCACCGGGGGGTCCTACGAGCAGTACTTC. Translation: CASSFSTGGSYEQYF.

The chain combines TRBV6-6 with TRBJ2-1; 11 nucleotides align to TRBD1. Germline CDR1 MNHNY, CDR2 SVGAGI (reference sequence). The V segment lost 2 bases and the J segment 8 bases; nucleotides outside the gene matches: 5. This CDR3 comprises 15 residues. CDR3 amino acids: CASSYQGDRGYEQFF. The CDR3 DNA is TGTGCCAGCAGTTACCAAGGGGACAGGGGGTATGAGCAGTTCTTC.

The sample holds one count of this clone. This chain's CDR3 is CASSITGGAGTDTQYF. The CDR3, as DNA: TGTGCCAGCAGTATCACAGGGGGCGCGGGGACAGATACGCAGTATTTT. The chain uses TRBV6-4 and TRBJ2-3, with 9 bases fitting TRBD1. V lost 5 bases to trimming and J lost 3 bases; unmatched junction nucleotides: 9. Looked up from germline, CDR1 is MRHNA and CDR2 is SNTAGT. The CDR3 length is 16 residues.

The rearrangement links TRBV27 to TRBJ1-6; 8 nucleotides agree with TRBD1. Germline V gene sequence: CDR1 MNHEY, CDR2 SMNVEV (reference sequence). V shed 4 bases and J 8 bases; nucleotides not matched to a gene: 1. The CDR3 consists of 13 residues. CDR3 nucleotides: TGTGCCAGCAGTTCAGGGGGCGATTCACCCCTCCACTTT. Amino acid sequence: CASSSGGDSPLHF.

This clone has more than one count but fewer than ten. The V and J genes are TRBV30 and TRBJ2-3; 9 bases map to TRBD2. The CDR3 is 14 amino acids. Germline CDR1 and CDR2: GTSNPN and SVGIG (reference sequence). With 3 bases clipped from V and 4 bases from J, the junction kept 5 bases outside the gene matches. CDR3 sequence reads: CAWRPAGGADTQYF. CDR3 coding DNA: TGTGCCTGGAGACCAGCGGGAGGAGCAGATACGCAGTATTTT.

The chain links TRBV5-1 to TRBJ2-2; perhaps TRBD1 as D (6 bases). This CDR3 is built from 15 residues. Germline loops: CDR1 SGHRS, CDR2 YFSETQ. V lost 3 bases to trimming and J lost 0 bases, with 9 bases between them. CDR3 residues: CASSSGQTNTGELFF. In DNA form, the CDR3 reads TGCGCCAGCAGCTCAGGACAGACGAACACCGGGGAGCTGTTTTTT. Together with reference TRBV5-1 and TRBJ2-2, the CDR3 gives the full variable domain: KAGVTQTPRYLIKTRGQQVTLSCSPISGHRSVSWYQQTPGQGLQFLFEYFSETQRNKGNFPGRFSGRQFSNSRSEMNVSTLELGDSALYLCASSSGQTNTGELFFGEGSRLTVL.

This clone appeared once. The chain carries TRBV6-1 and TRBJ2-1; possibly TRBD1 for D (5 bases). V lost 0 bases and J lost 15, with 12 bases in between. Germline CDR1 reads MNHNS; CDR2 reads SASEGT. This CDR3 has 12 residues. The CDR3 loop reads CASSEADSLRFF. The CDR3 nucleotides read TGTGCCAGCAGTGAAGCTGACAGCTTAAGGTTCTTC.

This chain joins TRBV7-8 and TRBJ2-5; the match to TRBD2 covers 10 bases. Germline V CDR1 and CDR2: SGHVS, FQNEAQ. V lost 5 bases, J lost 5 bases, and 8 bases stayed unmatched. The CDR3 has 15 amino acids. CDR3 in amino acids: CASSTQRGGRETQYF. DNA of the CDR3: TGTGCCAGCAGCACCCAGCGGGGGGGCCGGGAGACCCAGTACTTC.

The rearrangement joins TRBV2 to TRBJ2-3, with TRBD1 identical over 7 bases. The V gene's germline CDR1 is SNHLY and CDR2 FYNNEI. The CDR3 loop spans 16 amino acids. The V segment lost 11 bases and the J segment 0 bases; nucleotides outside the gene matches: 14. The CDR3 region has the DNA TGTGCCCTAGAGGGGGCAGGCCTAGGTAGCACAGATACGCAGTATTTT. Its protein product is CALEGAGLGSTDTQYF.

This chain joins TRBV21-1 and TRBJ2-1; the D call in the table, TRBD1, was not verified against the DNA. TRBV21-1 is a pseudogene locus. This CDR3 comprises 11 residues. The CDR3 DNA sequence: TGTGCCAGCAGCAGGACAGGGTACATTTTCTTC. Translated, it gives CASSRTGYIFF.

This clone occurred a few times. The chain carries TRBV6-5 and TRBJ2-1, with 8 nucleotides matching TRBD2. This CDR3 is 13 amino acids long. The trim removed 4 bases at V and 6 bases at J, leaving 2 bases unmatched. Germline CDR1 reads MNHEY; CDR2 reads SVGAGI. DNA of the CDR3: TGTGCCAGCAGTTCCGGGACTAGCAATGAGCAGTTCTTC. This sequence encodes CASSSGTSNEQFF.